This entry concerns a single T cell receptor (beta chain). Its antigen remains unidentified. This entry comes from a study of cytomegalovirus exposure and HLA in healthy donors. Primers: 60 Vbeta forward and 13 Jbeta reverse. Sequencing was performed with immunoSEQ multiplex PCR; in TCRdb, only in-frame clones are kept and a portion is missing. Seen here are about 130,000 clones, roughly 17% observed once, and the top ten hold roughly 2.7%. Study-wide points: Fewer N-insertions than the roughly 600-donor mean were reportedly shown by an Asian-associated ancestry cluster in a later analysis. Later on, a genetic analysis was performed. It linked a missense variant in DCLRE1C with V- and J-gene trimming of TCR beta. Most TCR beta V segments were productive about 90% or about 30% of the time in an earlier analysis.

CDR3 length: 14 amino acids. The V end lost 3 bases, the J end lost 4 bases, and 12 bases lay between the germline ends. Germline-derived CDR1 and CDR2 are LGHNA and YSLEER. Specimen: PBMCs. The chain employs TRBV4-3 and TRBJ1-1; perhaps TRBD1 as D (5 bases). The TCR sequence derives from a female donor in good health and CMV-seropositive. CDR3 DNA: TGCGCCAGCAGCCACATTGGGGGGAGCACTGAAGCTTTCTTT. This codes for CASSHIGGSTEAFF.